The 5 T cell receptor beta chains reported below all come from one sample, sequenced in a study of spatial heterogeneity in lung cancer. As to time point: sample taken at primary tumor resection. Study-wide points: Tumor mutation counts were tracked by expanded intratumoral alpha and beta TCR counts.

Their antigens remain unidentified. TCRdb independently ran MiXCR on the 5' RACE reads; one entry per CDR3 protein. The sample carries 20,000 to 30,000 distinct CDR3 sequences, around 8.5% recorded once. The source was lung tumor tissue, collected at surgery. These receptors were collected from a male donor with early-stage non-small cell lung cancer.

This clonotype has a count of ten or more. The chain carries TRBV28 and TRBJ2-7, with TRBD1 identical over 7 bases. The CDR3 runs 15 residues. Germline V gene sequence: CDR1 MDHEN, CDR2 SYDVKM. V gave up 5 bases and J gave up 3 bases; unmatched junction bases: 10. The CDR3, as DNA: TGTGCCAGCAGTCCAAGACAGGGTAGGGACTACGAGCAGTACTTC. It translates to CASSPRQGRDYEQYF.

This clonotype was seen ten or more times. The rearrangement uses TRBV12-5 and TRBJ2-2; no clear D gene. With 2 bases removed from V and 7 bases from J, the gap between germline ends came to 5 bases. Germline V gives CDR1 LGHNT, CDR2 FRNRAP. The CDR3 is 12 amino acids. CDR3 in amino acids: CASGLPLGELFF. CDR3 DNA sequence: TGTGCTAGTGGTTTGCCTCTCGGGGAGCTGTTTTTT. The whole variable domain, filled in from reference TRBV12-5 and TRBJ2-2, reads DARVTQTPRHKVTEMGQEVTMRCQPILGHNTVFWYRQTMMQGLELLAYFRNRAPLDDSGMPKDRFSAEMPDATLATLKIQPSEPRDSAVYFCASGLPLGELFFGEGSRLTVL.

This clonotype was observed many times. The chain combines TRBV20-1 with TRBJ2-3, with 8 bases fitting TRBD2. J was trimmed by 6 bases and V by 0 bases; bases with no gene match: 5. CDR1 and CDR2 (germline): DFQATT, SNEGSKA (reference sequence). This CDR3 has 14 amino acids. The DNA for the CDR3 is TGCAGTGCTAGAGATCGAACTAGCGGTGATACGCAGTATTTT. Its protein is CSARDRTSGDTQYF.

The chain employs TRBV20-1 and TRBJ2-7; tentatively, D is TRBD1 (6 bases). Looked up from germline, CDR1 is DFQATT and CDR2 is SNEGSKA (reference sequence). The CDR3 consists of 12 residues. V lost 5 bases, J lost 2 bases, and 10 bases lay in between. CDR3 coding DNA: TGCAGTGCTGCGGACAGAGCCTACGAGCAGTACTTC. This translates into CSAADRAYEQYF.

Ten or more counts support this clonotype. The chain combines TRBV24-1 with TRBJ2-1; D may be TRBD1 or TRBD2 (5 bases each). Germline V gene data show CDR1 as KGHDR and CDR2 as SFDVKD. The ends were cut back, 7 bases at V and 8 bases at J, with 11 bases in the middle. The length of the CDR3 is 12 residues. The CDR3 here is CATRGLGDEQFF. The CDR3 DNA sequence: TGTGCCACCAGGGGTCTGGGGGATGAGCAGTTCTTC.